A selection of T cell receptor beta chains follows, all from one sample in a study of control samples from healthy donors and cancer patients. The data were produced by immunoSEQ multiplex PCR, yet TCRdb's version contains in-frame clones alone and is incomplete. The profile shows around 150,000 clones, 89% of them singletons. Sequenced sample: blood. The source of these receptors is a man aged 30 to 45 in good health. CDR3s include the opening cysteine and the closing phenylalanine or tryptophan. The D gene is left open where the match is weak. Clone size is not always given. Where it is, it says once, few, many or a class for expanded clones.

j_call clone_size v_call d_call cdr3_aa cdr3_nt
TRBJ1-5 . TRBV29-1 . CSVTEQDNQPQHF TGCAGCGTTACCGAACAGGACAATCAGCCCCAGCATTTT
TRBJ2-2 . TRBV28 TRBD2 CASTEREGPGTGELFF TGTGCCAGCACCGAGCGGGAGGGCCCGGGCACCGGGGAGCTGTTTTTT
TRBJ2-3 . TRBV27 . CASSLPSDTQYF TGTGCCAGCAGTTTACCTTCAGATACGCAGTATTTT
TRBJ2-5 . TRBV4-1 TRBD2 CASSQGGGGAETQYF TGCGCCAGCAGCCAAGGCGGGGGGGGCGCAGAGACCCAGTACTTC
TRBJ1-4 once TRBV7-9 TRBD1 CASSQGQGGEKLFF TGTGCCAGCAGCCAGGGACAGGGGGGTGAAAAACTGTTTTTT
TRBJ1-3 . TRBV5-4 . CASSLASGQRGNTIYF TGTGCCAGCAGCTTGGCCTCTGGGCAGAGGGGAAACACCATATATTTT
TRBJ2-7 . TRBV7-9 TRBD1 CASSQGTAYEQYF TGTGCCAGCAGCCAAGGGACAGCCTACGAGCAGTACTTC
TRBJ2-7 . TRBV11-2 . CASRGNVGSEQYF TGTGCCAGCAGGGGGAATGTAGGGAGCGAGCAGTACTTC
TRBJ1-1 once TRBV7-2 . CASSLAAGSNTEAFF TGTGCCAGCAGCTTAGCCGCAGGGTCGAACACTGAAGCTTTCTTT
TRBJ2-7 . TRBV7-9 TRBD1 CASSGQVSYEQYF TGTGCCAGCAGCGGACAGGTTTCCTACGAGCAGTACTTC
TRBJ2-1 once TRBV24-1 TRBD2 CATGLAGSSSSYNEQFF TGTGCCACCGGACTAGCGGGCTCCTCAAGCTCCTACAATGAGCAGTTCTTC
TRBJ1-2 . TRBV2 . CASSEARYDGYTF TGTGCCAGCAGTGAAGCGCGATACGATGGCTACACCTTC
TRBJ2-5 . TRBV5-4 . CASRDGPQETQYF TGTGCCAGCAGAGATGGACCCCAAGAGACCCAGTACTTC
TRBJ1-1 . TRBV7-9 . CASRGGSGKNTEAFF TGTGCCAGCAGGGGAGGGTCAGGGAAAAACACTGAAGCTTTCTTT
TRBJ2-3 . TRBV6-2/TRBV6-3 TRBD2 CASSLRGSTDTQYF TGTGCCAGCAGTTTGCGGGGGAGCACAGATACGCAGTATTTT
TRBJ2-5 . TRBV11-2 . CASSSLGDFWSQETQYF TGTGCCAGCAGCTCCCTCGGGGACTTTTGGAGCCAAGAGACCCAGTACTTC
TRBJ2-5 . TRBV18 . CASSPVRETQYF TGTGCCAGCTCACCAGTTCGAGAGACCCAGTACTTC
TRBJ2-3 . TRBV10-3 . CAISESKGLGTRNTDTQYF TGTGCCATCAGTGAGTCGAAAGGTTTGGGTACCAGAAACACAGATACGCAGTATTTT
TRBJ2-7 . TRBV5-4 . CASSNRYEQYF TGTGCCAGCAGCAATCGCTACGAGCAGTACTTC
TRBJ1-2 once TRBV24-1 TRBD1 CATSTTGTGVYGYTF TGTGCCACCAGTACGACCGGGACAGGGGTCTATGGCTACACCTTC
TRBJ2-3 . TRBV4-1 . CASSQDTVILSTDTQYF TGCGCCAGCAGCCAAGATACGGTAATCCTCAGCACAGATACGCAGTATTTT
TRBJ2-3 few TRBV30 TRBD1 CAWSVTGGTNTQYF TGTGCCTGGAGTGTGACAGGGGGCACAAATACGCAGTATTTT
TRBJ2-7 . TRBV7-7 . CASSLAVAEGEQYF TGTGCTAGCAGCTTAGCGGTGGCGGAGGGAGAGCAGTACTTC
TRBJ1-2 . TRBV28 . CASSLLVSYGYTF TGTGCCAGCAGTTTGTTGGTTAGCTATGGCTACACCTTC
TRBJ2-1 once TRBV2 . CASSRGGDEQFF TGTGCCAGCAGCCGGGGCGGAGATGAGCAGTTCTTC
TRBJ2-3 . TRBV4-2 . CASSQESADTQYF TGTGCCAGCAGCCAAGAATCGGCAGATACGCAGTATTTT
TRBJ1-1 once TRBV4-3 TRBD1 CASSQSGQGITEAFF TGCGCCAGCAGCCAATCCGGACAGGGGATCACTGAAGCTTTCTTT
TRBJ1-2 few TRBV7-2 . CASSLEVSGPYGYTF TGTGCCAGCAGCTTAGAGGTGTCAGGTCCCTATGGCTACACCTTC
TRBJ2-3 . TRBV10-3 TRBD2 CAITSGNTDTQYF TGTGCCATTACTAGCGGGAACACAGATACGCAGTATTTT
TRBJ2-7 . TRBV30 TRBD2 CAWQRTSGSSYEQYF TGTGCCTGGCAGCGGACTAGCGGGAGCTCCTACGAGCAGTACTTC
TRBJ2-3 . TRBV1 . CTSSQLGLAKDTQYF TGCACCAGCAGCCAGTTGGGACTAGCAAAAGATACGCAGTATTTT